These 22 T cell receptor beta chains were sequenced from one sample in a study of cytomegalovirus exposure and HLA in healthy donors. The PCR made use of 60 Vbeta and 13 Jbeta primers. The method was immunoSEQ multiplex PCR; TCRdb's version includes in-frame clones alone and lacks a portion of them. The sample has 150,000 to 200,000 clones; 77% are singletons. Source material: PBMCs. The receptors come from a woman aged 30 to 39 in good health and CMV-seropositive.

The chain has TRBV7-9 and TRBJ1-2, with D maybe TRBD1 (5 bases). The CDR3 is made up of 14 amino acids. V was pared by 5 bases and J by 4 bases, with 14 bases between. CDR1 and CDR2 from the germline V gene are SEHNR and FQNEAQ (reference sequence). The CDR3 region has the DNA TGTGCCAGCAGCGTTCGGGACTCGGCCTATGGCTACACCTTC. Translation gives CASSVRDSAYGYTF.

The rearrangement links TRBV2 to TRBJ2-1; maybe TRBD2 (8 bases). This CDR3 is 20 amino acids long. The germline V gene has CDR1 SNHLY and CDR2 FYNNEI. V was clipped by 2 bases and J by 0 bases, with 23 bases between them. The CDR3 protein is CASSEPGGEPGLVSYNEQFF. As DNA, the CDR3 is TGTGCCAGCAGTGAACCAGGGGGGGAACCGGGACTAGTCTCCTACAATGAGCAGTTCTTC.

The CDR3 nucleotides are TGTGCCAGCGGGGGGGCCGGGGCCAACGTCCTGACTTTC. It is translated as CASGGAGANVLTF. The chain carries TRBV25-1 and TRBJ2-6; D perhaps matches TRBD2 (7 bases). The V gene's germline CDR1 is MGHDK and CDR2 SYGVNS. V shed 8 bases and J shed 4 bases, with 9 bases lying between them. The CDR3 extends over 13 amino acids.

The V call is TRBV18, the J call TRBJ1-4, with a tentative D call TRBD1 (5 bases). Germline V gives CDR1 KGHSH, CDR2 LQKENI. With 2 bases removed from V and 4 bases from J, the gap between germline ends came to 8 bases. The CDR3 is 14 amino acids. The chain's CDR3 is CASSPGAVNEKLFF. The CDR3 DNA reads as TGTGCCAGCTCACCAGGGGCAGTTAATGAAAAACTGTTTTTT.

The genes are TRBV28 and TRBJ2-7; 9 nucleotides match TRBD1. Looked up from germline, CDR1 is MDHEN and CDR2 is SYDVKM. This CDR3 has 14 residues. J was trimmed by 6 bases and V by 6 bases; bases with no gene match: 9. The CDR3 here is CASRPTGTGTEQYF. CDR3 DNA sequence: TGTGCCAGCAGGCCAACCGGGACAGGGACCGAGCAGTACTTC.

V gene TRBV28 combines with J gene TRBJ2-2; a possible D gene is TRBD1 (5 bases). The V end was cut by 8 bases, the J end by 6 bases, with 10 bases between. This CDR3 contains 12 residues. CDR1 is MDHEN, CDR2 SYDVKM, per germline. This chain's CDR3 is CASFQGSGELFF. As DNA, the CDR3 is TGTGCCAGCTTTCAGGGATCCGGGGAGCTGTTTTTT.

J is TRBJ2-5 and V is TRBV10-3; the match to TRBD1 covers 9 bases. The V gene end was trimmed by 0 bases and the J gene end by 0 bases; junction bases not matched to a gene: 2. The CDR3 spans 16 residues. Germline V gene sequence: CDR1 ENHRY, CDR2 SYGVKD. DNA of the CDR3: TGTGCCATCAGTGAGTCGACAGGGGGGTACCAAGAGACCCAGTACTTC. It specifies CAISESTGGYQETQYF.

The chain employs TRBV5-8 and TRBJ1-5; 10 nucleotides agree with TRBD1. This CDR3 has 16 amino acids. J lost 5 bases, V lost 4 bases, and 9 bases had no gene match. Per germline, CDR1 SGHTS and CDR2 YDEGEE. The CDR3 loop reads CASSLNRDRGYQPQHF. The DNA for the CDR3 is TGTGCCAGCAGCCTTAACCGGGACAGGGGATATCAGCCCCAGCATTTT. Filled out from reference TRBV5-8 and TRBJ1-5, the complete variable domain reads EAGVTQSPTHLIKTRGQQATLRCSPISGHTSVYWYQQALGLGLQFLLWYDEGEERNRGNFPPRFSGRQFPNYSSELNVNALELEDSALYLCASSLNRDRGYQPQHFGDGTRLSIL.

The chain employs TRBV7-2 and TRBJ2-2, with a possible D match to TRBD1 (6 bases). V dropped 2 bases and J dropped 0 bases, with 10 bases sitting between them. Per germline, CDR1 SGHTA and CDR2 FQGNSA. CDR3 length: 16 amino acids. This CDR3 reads CASSLTGHPNTGELFF. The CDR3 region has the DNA TGTGCCAGCAGCTTAACGGGACACCCGAACACCGGGGAGCTGTTTTTT.

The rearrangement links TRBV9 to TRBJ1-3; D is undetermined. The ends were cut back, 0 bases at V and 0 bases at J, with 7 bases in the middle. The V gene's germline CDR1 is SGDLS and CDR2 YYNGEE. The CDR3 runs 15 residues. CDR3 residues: CASSVGRVSGNTIYF. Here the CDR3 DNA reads TGTGCCAGCAGCGTAGGACGGGTCTCTGGAAACACCATATATTTT.

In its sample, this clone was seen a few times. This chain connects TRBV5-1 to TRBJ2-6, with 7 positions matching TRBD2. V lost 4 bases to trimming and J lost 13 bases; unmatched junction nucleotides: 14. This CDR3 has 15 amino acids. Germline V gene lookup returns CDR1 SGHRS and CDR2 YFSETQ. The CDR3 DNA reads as TGCGCCAGCAGCCCCGGTAGTGCGGGGGTAGGAGTCCTGACTTTC. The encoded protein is CASSPGSAGVGVLTF.

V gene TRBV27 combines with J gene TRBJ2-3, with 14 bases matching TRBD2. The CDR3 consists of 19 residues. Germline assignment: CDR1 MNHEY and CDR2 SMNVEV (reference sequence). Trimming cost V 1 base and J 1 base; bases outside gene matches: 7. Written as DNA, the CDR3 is TGTGCCAGCAGTTTATGGGGACTAGCGGGAGTAATGGGCACAGATACGCAGTATTTT. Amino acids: CASSLWGLAGVMGTDTQYF.

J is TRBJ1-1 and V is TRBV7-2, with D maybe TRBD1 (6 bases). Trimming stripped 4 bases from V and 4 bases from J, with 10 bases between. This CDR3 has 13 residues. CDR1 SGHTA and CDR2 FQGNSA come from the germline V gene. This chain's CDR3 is CASSSRRGTEAFF. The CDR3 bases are TGTGCCAGCAGCTCACGCAGGGGCACTGAAGCTTTCTTT. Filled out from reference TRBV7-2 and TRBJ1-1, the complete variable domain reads GAGVSQSPSNKVTEKGKDVELRCDPISGHTALYWYRQSLGQGLEFLIYFQGNSAPDKSGLPSDRFSAERTGGSVSTLTIQRTQQEDSAVYLCASSSRRGTEAFFGQGTRLTVV.

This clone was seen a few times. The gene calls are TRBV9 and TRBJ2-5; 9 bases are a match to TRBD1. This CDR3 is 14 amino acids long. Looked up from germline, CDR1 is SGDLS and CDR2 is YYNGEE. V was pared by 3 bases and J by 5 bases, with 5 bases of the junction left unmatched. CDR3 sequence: CASSARQGVETQYF. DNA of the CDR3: TGTGCCAGCAGCGCCAGACAGGGGGTGGAGACCCAGTACTTC.

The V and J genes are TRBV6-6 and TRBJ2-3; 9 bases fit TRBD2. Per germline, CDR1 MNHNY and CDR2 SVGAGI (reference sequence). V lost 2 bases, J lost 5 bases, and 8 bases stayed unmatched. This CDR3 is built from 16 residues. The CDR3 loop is CASSYGQREEEDTQYF. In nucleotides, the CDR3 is TGTGCCAGCAGTTACGGCCAGCGGGAGGAGGAAGATACGCAGTATTTT.

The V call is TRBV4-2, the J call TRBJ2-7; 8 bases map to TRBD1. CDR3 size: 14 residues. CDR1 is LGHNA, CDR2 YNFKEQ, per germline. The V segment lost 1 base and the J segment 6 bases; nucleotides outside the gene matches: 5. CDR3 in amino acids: CASSQVPGGAEQYF. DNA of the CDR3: TGTGCCAGCAGCCAAGTCCCAGGGGGCGCCGAGCAGTACTTC.

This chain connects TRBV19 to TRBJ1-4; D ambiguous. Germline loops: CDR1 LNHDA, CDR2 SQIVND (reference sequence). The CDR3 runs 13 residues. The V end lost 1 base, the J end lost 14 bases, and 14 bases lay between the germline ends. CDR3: CASSIAVKGELFF. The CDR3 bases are TGTGCCAGTAGTATAGCCGTAAAAGGAGAGCTGTTTTTT.

CDR3: CASSVTSGNWYEQYF. CDR3 nucleotides: TGTGCCAGCAGTGTGACTAGCGGGAATTGGTACGAGCAGTACTTC. The rearrangement joins TRBV28 to TRBJ2-7; 11 bases align to TRBD2. Germline CDR1 is MDHEN and CDR2 is SYDVKM. The junction had 7 bases not matched to a gene; V was cut back by 5 bases and J by 4 bases. The CDR3 has 15 amino acids.

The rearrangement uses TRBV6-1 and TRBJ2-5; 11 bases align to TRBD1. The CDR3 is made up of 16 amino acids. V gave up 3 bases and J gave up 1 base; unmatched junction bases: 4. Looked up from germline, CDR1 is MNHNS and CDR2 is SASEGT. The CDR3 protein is CASSEAGTGGQETQYF. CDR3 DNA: TGTGCCAGCAGTGAGGCCGGGACAGGGGGCCAAGAGACCCAGTACTTC.

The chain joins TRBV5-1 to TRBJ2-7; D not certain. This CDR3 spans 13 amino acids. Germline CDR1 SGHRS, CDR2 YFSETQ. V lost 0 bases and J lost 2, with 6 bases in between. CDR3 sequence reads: CASSLAMTYEQYF. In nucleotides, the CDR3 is TGCGCCAGCAGCTTGGCTATGACCTACGAGCAGTACTTC.

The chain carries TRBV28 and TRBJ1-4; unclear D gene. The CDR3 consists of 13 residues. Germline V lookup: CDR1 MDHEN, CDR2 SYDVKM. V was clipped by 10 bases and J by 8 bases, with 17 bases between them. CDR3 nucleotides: TGTGCCACCCAACAAGCCCAGAGGGAAAAACTGTTTTTT. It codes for CATQQAQREKLFF.

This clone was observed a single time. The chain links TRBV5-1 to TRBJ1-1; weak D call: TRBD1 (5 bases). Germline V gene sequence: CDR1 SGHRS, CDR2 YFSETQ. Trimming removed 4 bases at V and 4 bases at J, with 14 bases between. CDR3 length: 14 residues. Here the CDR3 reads CASSGQGGGTEAFF. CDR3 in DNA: TGCGCCAGCAGCGGGCAGGGTGGCGGCACTGAAGCTTTCTTT. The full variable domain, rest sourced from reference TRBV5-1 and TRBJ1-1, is KAGVTQTPRYLIKTRGQQVTLSCSPISGHRSVSWYQQTPGQGLQFLFEYFSETQRNKGNFPGRFSGRQFSNSRSEMNVSTLELGDSALYLCASSGQGGGTEAFFGQGTRLTVV.